This is a list of T cell receptor beta chains from one sample in a study of blood T cell repertoires in COVID-19. Sequenced by immunoSEQ multiplex PCR; TCRdb stores in-frame clones only, minus some. The table records around 86,000 clones, 70% to 90% of them present only once. Sequences were obtained from peripheral blood. These receptors all stem from a human donor in a cohort sampled during active COVID-19. Both conserved end residues are part of each CDR3. The D gene is left open where the match is weak. Where a row states a size, it is once, few, many or the class of an expanded clone; other rows omit it.

v_call	cdr3_length	d_call	clone_size	j_call	cdr3_nt	cdr3_aa
TRBV9	15	TRBD2	-	TRBJ2-2	TGTGCCAGCAGCGTAAGCGGGACGAACACCGGGGAGCTGTTTTTT	CASSVSGTNTGELFF
TRBV9	15	TRBD2	-	TRBJ2-1	TGTGCCAGCAGACCCGGGACTAGCGCCGACAATGAGCAGTTCTTC	CASRPGTSADNEQFF
TRBV6-4	17	TRBD1	-	TRBJ1-2	TGTGCCAGCAGTGCCGGGACAGGGATATTGGGGGTCTATGGCTACACCTTC	CASSAGTGILGVYGYTF
TRBV3-1/TRBV3-2	14	TRBD1	-	TRBJ1-4	TGTGCCAGCAGCCCGAGGACGGGGACAGGAAAACTGTTTTTT	CASSPRTGTGKLFF
TRBV4-1	16	TRBD2	-	TRBJ2-1	TGCGCCAGCAGCCAAGGTATCAGCGGGAGGGGCGATGAGCAGTTCTTC	CASSQGISGRGDEQFF
TRBV7-2	14	-	-	TRBJ2-5	TGTGCCAGCAGAGATACTAGCTACCAAGAGACCCAGTACTTC	CASRDTSYQETQYF
TRBV5-1	14	-	-	TRBJ1-1	TGCGCCAGCAGCCCATACGGGACGGGACAAGAAGCTTTCTTT	CASSPYGTGQEAFF
TRBV7-2	15	-	-	TRBJ2-7	TGTGCCAGCAGCGCGACCCAGGGTTACCCCCACGAGCAGTACTTC	CASSATQGYPHEQYF
TRBV9	12	TRBD1	-	TRBJ2-7	TGTGCCAGCAGCGGGACAGGCTACGAGCAGTACTTC	CASSGTGYEQYF
TRBV27	15	-	-	TRBJ1-5	TGTGCCAGCAGTGGCCCAGGGGTTGGCAATCAGCCCCAGCATTTT	CASSGPGVGNQPQHF
TRBV5-1	13	TRBD1	-	TRBJ2-7	TGCGCCAGCAGCTCCGACAGGGACGACGAGCAGTACTTC	CASSSDRDDEQYF
TRBV6-5	11	-	-	TRBJ2-7	TGTGCCAGCGGGGCCGCCTACGAGCAGTACTTC	CASGAAYEQYF
TRBV5-1	15	-	-	TRBJ2-7	TGCGCCAGCAGCTTGGTCGCGACAGATTCCTACGAGCAGTACTTC	CASSLVATDSYEQYF
TRBV6-5	15	TRBD1	once	TRBJ2-2	TGTGCCAGCAGACGTTCGACAGGGGGCACCGGGGAGCTGTTTTTT	CASRRSTGGTGELFF
TRBV15	14	-	-	TRBJ2-5	TGTGCCACCAGCAGAGTCCCAGATGAAGAGACCCAGTACTTC	CATSRVPDEETQYF
TRBV6-4	11	-	-	TRBJ1-5	TGTGCCAGCACCCAGGGTGGCCCAGAGCATTTT	CASTQGGPEHF
TRBV28	17	TRBD2	once	TRBJ2-3	TGTGCCAGCAGTTTAGCGGGACTAGGGCTAGCCATAGATACGCAGTATTTT	CASSLAGLGLAIDTQYF
TRBV21-1	15	-	-	TRBJ2-3	TGTGCCAGCAGCAAAGTGAGTCCCATAACAGATACGCAGTATTTT	CASSKVSPITDTQYF
TRBV19	13	-	few	TRBJ1-1	TGTGCCAGTGGCCACAGAGCAGACACTGAAGCTTTCTTT	CASGHRADTEAFF
TRBV2	14	TRBD1	few	TRBJ1-2	TGTGCCACACAGAGGGGACAGGTAGACTATGGCTACACCTTC	CATQRGQVDYGYTF
TRBV9	14	TRBD2	-	TRBJ2-7	TGTGCCAGCAGCGCCGGGACTAGGATCTACGAGCAGTACTTC	CASSAGTRIYEQYF
TRBV4-3	16	-	-	TRBJ1-4	TGCGCCAGCAGCCAAGAGCCAGCGGGGACTAATGAAAAACTGTTTTTT	CASSQEPAGTNEKLFF
TRBV5-5	17	TRBD1	-	TRBJ2-3	TGTGCCAGCAGCCAGACAGGGATCCTTCCCAACACAGATACGCAGTATTTT	CASSQTGILPNTDTQYF
TRBV7-2	15	-	-	TRBJ1-5	TGTGCCAGCAGCGGGGTGGGGGGGAGCAATCAGCCCCAGCATTTT	CASSGVGGSNQPQHF
TRBV9	17	-	few	TRBJ1-3	TGTGCCAGCAGCTATCCCCTGGGGGGAGACGCTGGAAACACCATATATTTT	CASSYPLGGDAGNTIYF
TRBV6-1	15	TRBD1	-	TRBJ1-5	TGTGCCAGCAGTGAAGCCACAGGGGGGGTTCAGCCCCAGCATTTT	CASSEATGGVQPQHF
TRBV7-2	17	TRBD2	few	TRBJ2-3	TGTGCCAGCAGCTTAGCGAGCGGGACCCCTAGCACAGATACGCAGTATTTT	CASSLASGTPSTDTQYF
TRBV7-3	14	TRBD1	-	TRBJ1-1	TGTGCCAGCAGCCCGACAGGGGGAAGCACTGAAGCTTTCTTT	CASSPTGGSTEAFF
TRBV10-3	12	-	once	TRBJ2-7	TGTGCCACCGGAGCTCTAGCTGGGGAGCAGTACTTC	CATGALAGEQYF
TRBV5-4	15	-	few	TRBJ2-5	TGTGCCAGCAGCTTCGAACCGGACACACAAGAGACCCAGTACTTC	CASSFEPDTQETQYF
TRBV7-2	14	TRBD2	-	TRBJ2-1	TGTGCCAGCAGCCCGCCCCCGACTAGCGATGAGCAGTTCTTC	CASSPPPTSDEQFF
TRBV6-5	14	-	-	TRBJ1-6	TGTGCCAGCACCATGACACCTCCTAATTCACCCCTCCACTTT	CASTMTPPNSPLHF
TRBV27	15	TRBD1	-	TRBJ1-6	TGTGCCAGCAGTTCCGGGACAGGTTATAATTCACCCCTCCACTTT	CASSSGTGYNSPLHF
TRBV27	18	-	-	TRBJ2-1	TGTGCCAGCAGTTTATCCGGGACTGGACCTAGCTCCTACAATGAGCAGTTCTTC	CASSLSGTGPSSYNEQFF
TRBV5-5	17	-	-	TRBJ1-5	TGTGCCAGCAGCTTGTCTGCCCTCGCAGGGATCAATCAGCCCCAGCATTTT	CASSLSALAGINQPQHF
TRBV11-2	18	-	many	TRBJ2-4	TGTGCCAGCAGCAAGATTGGCCCGGGACTGCCAGCCAAAAACATTCAGTACTTC	CASSKIGPGLPAKNIQYF
TRBV29-1	17	TRBD2	-	TRBJ2-5	TGCAGTCTCACCCCGGGACAGGGACTAGCGGGAGAGGAGACCCAGTACTTC	CSLTPGQGLAGEETQYF
TRBV6-5	12	-	-	TRBJ2-5	TGTGCCAGCAGGACTAGTCAAGAGACCCAGTACTTC	CASRTSQETQYF
TRBV29-1	14	TRBD2	-	TRBJ2-7	TGCAGCGTTGAAGATCGGGGAGGGGTGGGCGAGCAGTACTTC	CSVEDRGGVGEQYF
TRBV2	14	TRBD1	-	TRBJ1-5	TGTGCCAGCTCGGGACAGGGTCCCCCTCAGCCCCAGCATTTT	CASSGQGPPQPQHF
TRBV19	15	-	-	TRBJ2-1	TGTGCCAGTAGTCGGTTCTCCCCCCCCTACAATGAGCAGTTCTTC	CASSRFSPPYNEQFF
TRBV4-1	16	TRBD1	-	TRBJ2-7	TGCGCCAGCAGCCAATCGGGCCGGGACAGGAGGTACGAGCAGTACTTC	CASSQSGRDRRYEQYF
TRBV11-2	15	TRBD1	-	TRBJ2-5	TGTGCCAGCAGCTCACCGGGACAGGGACGGGAGACCCAGTACTTC	CASSSPGQGRETQYF
TRBV19	13	-	once	TRBJ1-5	TGTGCCAGTACAGGGGAACGCAATCAGCCCCAGCATTTT	CASTGERNQPQHF
TRBV11-2	15	TRBD1	-	TRBJ2-1	TGTGCCAGCAGTCAAGGGGGGGGACAGGGGAATGAGCAGTTCTTC	CASSQGGGQGNEQFF
TRBV7-2	15	TRBD1	-	TRBJ2-7	TGTGCCAGCAGCTTACGAGGGACAGGGAGGTACGAGCAGTACTTC	CASSLRGTGRYEQYF
TRBV6-4	14	TRBD1	-	TRBJ1-2	TGTGCCAGCAGTGATGAGACAGGGGTCTATGGCTACACCTTC	CASSDETGVYGYTF
TRBV9	15	TRBD1	-	TRBJ2-7	TGTGCCAGCAGCGTAAAGACAGGGGGCGCGTACGAGCAGTACTTC	CASSVKTGGAYEQYF
TRBV3-1/TRBV3-2	19	TRBD2	-	TRBJ2-4	TGTGCCAGCAGCCAGGGGACTAGAGGACCAGTCCTAGCCAAAAACATTCAGTACTTC	CASSQGTRGPVLAKNIQYF
TRBV10-1	17	-	once	TRBJ2-7	TGCGCCAGCAGTGAGCCAGGGCCCAACCACGCTTCCTACGAGCAGTACTTC	CASSEPGPNHASYEQYF
TRBV19	15	TRBD1	-	TRBJ1-3	TGTGCCAGTAGGAGACAGGGGAGCTCTGGAAACACCATATATTTT	CASRRQGSSGNTIYF
TRBV9	13	TRBD1	-	TRBJ2-3	TGTGCCAGCAGCGTGACAGGGCGGGATACGCAGTATTTT	CASSVTGRDTQYF
TRBV4-2	15	-	-	TRBJ2-5	TGTGCCAGCAGCCACAGCTCGACAGACCAAGAGACCCAGTACTTC	CASSHSSTDQETQYF
TRBV10-3	15	TRBD1	once	TRBJ2-5	TGTGCCATCAGTGACGAGACAGGGGGAAGAGAGACCCAGTACTTC	CAISDETGGRETQYF
TRBV4-3	15	-	-	TRBJ1-1	TGCGCCAGCAGCCAAGTTGGTCCATTCCCTCGTGAGGCTTTCTTT	CASSQVGPFPREAFF
TRBV20-1	16	TRBD2	-	TRBJ2-1	TGCAGTGCTAGTGCCGTAGCGGGGAATCCTAGTCATGAGCAGTTCTTC	CSASAVAGNPSHEQFF
TRBV10-1	14	TRBD2	few	TRBJ2-7	TGCGCCAGCAGGGGGACTAGCGGGAGTTACGAGCAGTACTTC	CASRGTSGSYEQYF
TRBV9	11	-	-	TRBJ1-2	TGTGCCAGCAGCGCGTTCTATGGCTACACCTTC	CASSAFYGYTF
TRBV19	16	-	-	TRBJ1-5	TGTGCCAGTAGCGGGTGGGGCAGAACCTACAATCAGCCCCAGCATTTT	CASSGWGRTYNQPQHF